This T cell receptor beta chain was identified in a study of CD8+CD57+ T cells in acquired aplastic anemia. About the study: DNA per sorted CD4+ or CD8+ sample ranged roughly 0.19 to 27.4 ug, averaging roughly 3.2 ug. Study findings and constraints: Patients and controls were not found to differ significantly in CD8+ Simpson's diversity.

CDR1 is SGHRS and CDR2 is YFSETQ in the germline V gene. The CDR3 consists of 14 residues. The V end lost 0 bases, the J end lost 0 bases, and 6 bases lay between the germline ends. For this clonotype: The antigen remains undetermined.

Profiles of TCR beta VDJ and CDR3 were generated from a genomic DNA template. TCRdb itself ran the reads through MiXCR, one entry per CDR3 protein. This sample has approximately 99,000 distinct CDR3 sequences, with roughly 50% found just once. The rearrangement joins TRBV5-1 to TRBJ1-1; D unresolved. The receptor was isolated from a human donor in good health, serving as a control. The sequencing sample was made of sorted CD4+, CD8+, or CD8+CD57+ T cells (not recorded which) from PBMCs. CDR3 DNA sequence: TGCGCCAGCAGCTTGGGCCGATTGAACACTGAAGCTTTCTTT. Its translation: CASSLGRLNTEAFF.